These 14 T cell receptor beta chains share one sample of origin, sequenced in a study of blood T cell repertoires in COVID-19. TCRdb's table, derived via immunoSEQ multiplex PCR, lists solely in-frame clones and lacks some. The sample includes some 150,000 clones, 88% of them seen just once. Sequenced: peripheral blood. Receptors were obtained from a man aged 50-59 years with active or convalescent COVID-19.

The CDR3 bases are TGTGCCAGCAGTGTCCTCGCGGGAGGGTTGTACAATGAGCAGTTCTTC. Translating gives CASSVLAGGLYNEQFF. The chain recombines TRBV2 with TRBJ2-1; the match to TRBD2 covers 9 bases. The junction had 8 bases not matched to a gene; V was cut back by 4 bases and J by 4 bases. Per germline, CDR1 SNHLY and CDR2 FYNNEI. The CDR3 contains 16 residues.

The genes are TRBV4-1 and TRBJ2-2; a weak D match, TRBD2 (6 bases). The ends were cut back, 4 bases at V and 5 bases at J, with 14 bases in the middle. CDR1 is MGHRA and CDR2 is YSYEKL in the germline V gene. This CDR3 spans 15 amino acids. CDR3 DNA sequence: TGCGCCAGCAGCCCAGGGAAGGGAGGAACCGGGGAGCTGTTTTTT. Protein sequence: CASSPGKGGTGELFF.

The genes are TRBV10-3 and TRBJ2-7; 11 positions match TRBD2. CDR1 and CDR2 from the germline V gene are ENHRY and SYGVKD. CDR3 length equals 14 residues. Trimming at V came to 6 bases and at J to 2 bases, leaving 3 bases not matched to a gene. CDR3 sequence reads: CAIRAGLAAYEQYF. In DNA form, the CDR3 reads TGTGCCATCAGGGCGGGACTAGCGGCCTACGAGCAGTACTTC.

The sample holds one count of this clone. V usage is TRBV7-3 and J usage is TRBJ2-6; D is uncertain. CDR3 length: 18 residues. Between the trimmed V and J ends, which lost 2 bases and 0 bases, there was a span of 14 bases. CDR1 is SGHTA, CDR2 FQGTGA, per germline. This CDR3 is CASSLGAAQGSGANVLTF. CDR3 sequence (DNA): TGTGCCAGCAGCTTAGGTGCGGCCCAAGGCTCTGGGGCCAACGTCCTGACTTTC. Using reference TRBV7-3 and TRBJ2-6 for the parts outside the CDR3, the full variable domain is GAGVSQTPSNKVTEKGKYVELRCDPISGHTALYWYRQSLGQGPEFLIYFQGTGAADDSGLPNDRFFAVRPEGSVSTLKIQRTERGDSAVYLCASSLGAAQGSGANVLTFGAGSRLTVL.

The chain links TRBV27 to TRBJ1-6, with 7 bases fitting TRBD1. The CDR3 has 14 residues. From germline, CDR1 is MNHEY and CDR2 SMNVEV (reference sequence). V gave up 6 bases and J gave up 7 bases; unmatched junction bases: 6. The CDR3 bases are TGTGCCAGCAGCCGTGGGACAGCAAATTCACCCCTCCACTTT. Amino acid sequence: CASSRGTANSPLHF.

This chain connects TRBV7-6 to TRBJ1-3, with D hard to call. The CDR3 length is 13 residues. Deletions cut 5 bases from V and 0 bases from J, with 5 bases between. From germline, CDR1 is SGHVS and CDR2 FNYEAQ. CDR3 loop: CASSLSSGNTIYF. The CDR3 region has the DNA TGTGCCAGCAGCCTCAGCTCTGGAAACACCATATATTTT.

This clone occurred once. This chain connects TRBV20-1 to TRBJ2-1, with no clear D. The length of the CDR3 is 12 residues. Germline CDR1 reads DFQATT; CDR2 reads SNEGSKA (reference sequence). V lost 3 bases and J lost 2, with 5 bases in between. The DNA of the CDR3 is TGCAGTGCTAGTCTCGCCTACAATGAGCAGTTCTTC. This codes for CSASLAYNEQFF.

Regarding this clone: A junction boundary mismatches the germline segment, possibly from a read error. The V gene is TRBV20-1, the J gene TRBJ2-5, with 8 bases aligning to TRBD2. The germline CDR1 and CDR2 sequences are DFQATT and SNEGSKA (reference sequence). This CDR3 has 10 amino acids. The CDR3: CSASGLGDNF. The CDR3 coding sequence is TGCAGTGCTTCGGGACTAGGGGATAACTTC.

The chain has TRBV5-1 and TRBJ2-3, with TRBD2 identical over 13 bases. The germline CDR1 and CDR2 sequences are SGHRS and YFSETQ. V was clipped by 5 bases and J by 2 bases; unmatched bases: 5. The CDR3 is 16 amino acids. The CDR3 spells CASRFGLAGVTDTQYF. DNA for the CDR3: TGCGCCAGCAGATTCGGACTAGCGGGAGTCACAGATACGCAGTATTTT.

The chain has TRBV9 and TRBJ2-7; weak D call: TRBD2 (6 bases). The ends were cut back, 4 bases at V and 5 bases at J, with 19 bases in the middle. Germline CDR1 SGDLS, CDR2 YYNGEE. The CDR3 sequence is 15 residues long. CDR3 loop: CASSPLGGGAHEQYF. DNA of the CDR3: TGTGCCAGCAGCCCCCTGGGGGGAGGCGCCCACGAGCAGTACTTC. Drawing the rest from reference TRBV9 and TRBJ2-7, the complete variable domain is DSGVTQTPKHLITATGQRVTLRCSPRSGDLSVYWYQQSLDQGLQFLIQYYNGEERAKGNILERFSAQQFPDLHSELNLSSLELGDSALYFCASSPLGGGAHEQYFGPGTRLTVT.

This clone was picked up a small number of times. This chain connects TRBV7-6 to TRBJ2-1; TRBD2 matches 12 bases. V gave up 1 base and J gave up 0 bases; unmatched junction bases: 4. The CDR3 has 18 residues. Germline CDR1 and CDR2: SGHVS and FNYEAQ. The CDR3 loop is CASSLVLAGGSSYNEQFF. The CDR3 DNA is TGTGCCAGCAGCTTAGTCCTAGCGGGAGGGAGCTCCTACAATGAGCAGTTCTTC.

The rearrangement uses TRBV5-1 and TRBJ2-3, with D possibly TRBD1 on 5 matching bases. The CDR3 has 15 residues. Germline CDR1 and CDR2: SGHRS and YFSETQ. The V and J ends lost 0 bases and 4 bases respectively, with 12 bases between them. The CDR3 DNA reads TGCGCCAGCAGCTTGGCAGGGAAAGGGGCAGATACGCAGTATTTT. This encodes CASSLAGKGADTQYF.

The CDR3 loop is CASSFAVNTEAFF. The CDR3 DNA sequence: TGTGCCAGCAGTTTCGCAGTGAACACTGAAGCTTTCTTT. The rearrangement links TRBV11-2 to TRBJ1-1; the D is unclear. CDR3 length: 13 residues. V was clipped by 6 bases and J by 0 bases, with 8 bases between them. Germline CDR1 and CDR2: SGHAT and FQNNGV.

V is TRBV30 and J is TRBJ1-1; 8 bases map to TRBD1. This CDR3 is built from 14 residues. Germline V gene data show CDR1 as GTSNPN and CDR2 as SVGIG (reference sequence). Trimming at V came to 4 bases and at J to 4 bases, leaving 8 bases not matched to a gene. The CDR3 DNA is TGTGCCTGGATCAGACAGGGGCCCGGCACTGAAGCTTTCTTT. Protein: CAWIRQGPGTEAFF.